The clone carrying this T cell receptor (beta chain) was seen once. Its antigen is as yet unknown. This entry comes from a study of cytomegalovirus exposure and HLA in healthy donors. For the study at large: One earlier analysis, a look at about 179 million T cells, found 100 million to 130 million unique TCR beta sequences.

The CDR3 is 15 residues long. Losses at the gene ends were 6 bases for V and 2 bases for J; bases not matched to a gene: 9. CDR1 and CDR2 (germline): MNHEY, SMNVEV (reference sequence). General observations from the study: Usually a TCR sequence was rare, but some public TCRs were found in many donors. V- and J-gene trimming of TCR beta was linked (in a later analysis) to a missense DCLRE1C variant. A later analysis found most CMV-associated TCR beta chains apparently HLA-restricted.

PCR was performed using 60 Vbeta and 13 Jbeta primers. Assay used: immunoSEQ multiplex PCR; TCRdb lists only in-frame clones, some missing. In the table there are about 250,000 clones, around four fifths of which are singletons. Material for sequencing was PBMCs. This TCR was recovered from a boy under 18 in good health and CMV-seronegative. This rearrangement joins TRBV27 to TRBJ1-2; 7 bases are shared with TRBD1. The CDR3 nucleotides are TGTGCCAGCAGAAGATGGGACAGTTTAAACTATGGCTACACCTTC. Its translation: CASRRWDSLNYGYTF.